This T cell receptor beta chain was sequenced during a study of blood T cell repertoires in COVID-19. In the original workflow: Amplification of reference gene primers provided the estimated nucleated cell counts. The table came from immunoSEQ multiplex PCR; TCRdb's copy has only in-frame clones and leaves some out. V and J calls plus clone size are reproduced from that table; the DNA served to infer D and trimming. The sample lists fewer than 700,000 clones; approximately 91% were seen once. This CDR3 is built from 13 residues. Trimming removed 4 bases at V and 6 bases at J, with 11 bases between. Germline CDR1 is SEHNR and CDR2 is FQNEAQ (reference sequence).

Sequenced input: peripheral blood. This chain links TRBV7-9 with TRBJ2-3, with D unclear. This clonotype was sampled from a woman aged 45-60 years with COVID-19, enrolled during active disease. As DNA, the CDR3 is TGTGCCAGCAGCTCCGGAGCTAGGGATACGCAGTATTTT. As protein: CASSSGARDTQYF.